These 27 T cell receptor beta chains were all obtained from the same sample, sequenced in a study of blood T cell repertoires in COVID-19. This table comes from immunoSEQ multiplex PCR, and its TCRdb copy is limited to in-frame clones, with some not included. This repertoire shows tens of thousands of clones, 80% to 90% found once; its top ten account for just under 25%. Sequenced material: peripheral blood. These receptors came from a man between 60 and 70 years old with acute or convalescent COVID-19.

The CDR3 loop reads CASSNPRGPGTDTQYF. CDR3 nucleotide sequence: TGTGCCAGTAGTAATCCCAGGGGCCCGGGCACAGATACGCAGTATTTT. This chain joins TRBV19 and TRBJ2-3; possible D gene TRBD1, 6 bases. Germline V lookup: CDR1 LNHDA, CDR2 SQIVND (reference sequence). V lost 4 bases and J lost 1, with 15 bases in between. This CDR3 is built from 16 residues. Full variable domain (missing parts from reference TRBV19 and TRBJ2-3): DGGITQSPKYLFRKEGQNVTLSCEQNLNHDAMYWYRQDPGQGLRLIYYSQIVNDFQKGDIAEGYSVSREKKESFPLTVTSAQKNPTAFYLCASSNPRGPGTDTQYFGPGTRLTVL.

This chain joins TRBV9 and TRBJ2-3; D uncertain. The germline CDR1 and CDR2 sequences are SGDLS and YYNGEE. There are 14 residues in the CDR3. Trimming took 4 bases from V and 1 from J, leaving 10 bases between them. In DNA, the CDR3 is TGTGCCAGCAGCTCCCCAGTTGGCACAGATACGCAGTATTTT. Translated: CASSSPVGTDTQYF.

V and J are TRBV19 and TRBJ1-5, with D possibly matching TRBD1 (6 bases). The CDR3 contains 14 residues. V was clipped by 3 bases and J by 2 bases, with 8 bases between them. Germline lookup yields CDR1 LNHDA and CDR2 SQIVND (reference sequence). The CDR3 protein is CASSIRTGNQPQHF. The DNA of the CDR3 is TGTGCCAGTAGTATTAGGACAGGCAATCAGCCCCAGCATTTT. Full variable domain (outside the CDR3, taken from reference TRBV19 and TRBJ1-5): DGGITQSPKYLFRKEGQNVTLSCEQNLNHDAMYWYRQDPGQGLRLIYYSQIVNDFQKGDIAEGYSVSREKKESFPLTVTSAQKNPTAFYLCASSIRTGNQPQHFGDGTRLSIL.

The genes are TRBV6-2 or TRBV6-3 and TRBJ1-2; tentatively, D is TRBD1 (6 bases). The germline V and J ends were trimmed by 5 bases and 2 bases, with 12 bases remaining between them. Germline CDR1 MNHEY, CDR2 SVGEGT. The length of the CDR3 is 14 residues. CDR3 protein: CASSGTTGNYGYTF. CDR3 in DNA: TGTGCCAGCAGTGGTACAACAGGGAACTATGGCTACACCTTC.

The chain employs TRBV7-8 and TRBJ2-7; D is perhaps TRBD2 (5 bases). The CDR3 consists of 13 residues. V dropped 2 bases and J dropped 2 bases, with 7 bases sitting between them. Germline assignment: CDR1 SGHVS and CDR2 FQNEAQ. The CDR3 DNA reads TGTGCCAGCAGCTTAACTAGAACCTACGAGCAGTACGTC. Translation gives CASSLTRTYEQYV.

This rearrangement joins TRBV3-1 (or the pseudogene TRBV3-2) to TRBJ2-2; possible D gene TRBD2, 5 bases. CDR1 is LGHDT, CDR2 YNNKEL, per germline (reference sequence). Trimming took 3 bases from V and 6 from J, leaving 11 bases between them. This CDR3 comprises 14 residues. The CDR3 coding sequence is TGTGCCAGCAGCCACCAGACGGGATCCGGGGAGCTGTTTTTT. Translated: CASSHQTGSGELFF.

The genes are TRBV7-6 and TRBJ2-1, with 8 nucleotides matching TRBD1. Germline V gene lookup returns CDR1 SGHVS and CDR2 FNYEAQ. The CDR3 has 16 amino acids. Trimming cost V 6 bases and J 1 base; bases outside gene matches: 8. The CDR3 coding sequence is TGTGCCAGCAGTTTACAGGGGGTTGTGTCCTACAATGAGCAGTTCTTC. This encodes CASSLQGVVSYNEQFF. Full variable domain (outside the CDR3, taken from reference TRBV7-6 and TRBJ2-1): GAGVSQSPRYKVTKRGQDVALRCDPISGHVSLYWYRQALGQGPEFLTYFNYEAQQDKSGLPNDRFSAERPEGSISTLTIQRTEQRDSAMYRCASSLQGVVSYNEQFFGPGTRLTVL.

The chain links TRBV10-3 to TRBJ1-2, with D hard to call. Germline lookup yields CDR1 ENHRY and CDR2 SYGVKD. Between the trimmed V and J ends, which lost 11 bases and 5 bases, there was a span of 18 bases. This CDR3 has 13 residues. The CDR3 DNA follows: TGTGCCGTGGCCACCCAATCGACTTATGGCTACACCTTC. This translates into CAVATQSTYGYTF.

The chain combines TRBV5-1 with TRBJ1-4, with 7 positions matching TRBD1. This CDR3 contains 14 residues. Trimming took 2 bases from V and 8 from J; bases not matched to a gene: 6. In germline, CDR1 is SGHRS, CDR2 YFSETQ. This CDR3 is CASSLQGSGEKLFF. CDR3 DNA sequence: TGCGCCAGCAGCTTACAGGGGAGTGGAGAAAAACTGTTTTTT.

The chain recombines TRBV2 with TRBJ2-6, with a tentative D call TRBD1 (5 bases). V lost 9 bases, J lost 2 bases, and 14 bases lay in between. Per germline, CDR1 SNHLY and CDR2 FYNNEI. The CDR3 spans 15 residues. The CDR3 DNA reads TGTGCCAGGACTTCAGGGTTCGCTGGGGCCAACGTCCTGACTTTC. This codes for CARTSGFAGANVLTF.

The V gene is TRBV3-1 (or the pseudogene TRBV3-2), the J gene TRBJ2-2; 12 bases fit TRBD2. CDR1 is LGHDT and CDR2 is YNNKEL in the germline V gene (reference sequence). The CDR3 contains 19 residues. Trimming cost V 4 bases and J 2 bases; bases outside gene matches: 11. The DNA of the CDR3 is TGTGCCAGCAGCCTCCAGCGGCCTAGCGGGGGGGGTAACACCGGGGAGCTGTTTTTT. Protein product: CASSLQRPSGGGNTGELFF.

The chain uses TRBV2 and TRBJ1-5; TRBD1 agrees at 7 bases. Germline V gene lookup returns CDR1 SNHLY and CDR2 FYNNEI. V lost 6 bases and J lost 2; bases outside the gene matches: 4. The CDR3 sequence is 14 residues long. CDR3 sequence reads: CASRGQFGNQPQHF. CDR3 nucleotides: TGTGCCAGCAGGGGACAGTTTGGCAATCAGCCCCAGCATTTT.

This chain joins TRBV19 and TRBJ2-3; D not certain. CDR1 LNHDA and CDR2 SQIVND come from the germline V gene (reference sequence). This CDR3 is 15 amino acids long. Trimming removed 3 bases from V and 5 bases from J, with 15 bases in between. CDR3 in amino acids: CASSMGQLEGDTQYF. The CDR3 DNA sequence: TGTGCCAGTAGTATGGGTCAGCTAGAAGGAGATACGCAGTATTTT.

The chain uses TRBV2 and TRBJ1-2, with D perhaps TRBD1 (6 bases). The germline V gene has CDR1 SNHLY and CDR2 FYNNEI. This CDR3 is 12 amino acids long. Trimming took 5 bases from V and 6 from J, leaving 10 bases between them. The CDR3 DNA reads as TGTGCCAGCAGTAGGACAGAGGATGGCTACACCTTC. Translation: CASSRTEDGYTF.

This chain uses TRBV28 with TRBJ2-1; D is perhaps TRBD1 (8 bases). CDR3 size: 15 residues. The V and J ends lost 5 bases and 6 bases respectively, with 17 bases between them. The germline gives CDR1 MDHEN, CDR2 SYDVKM. The CDR3 reads CASSRNRGGSNEQFF. CDR3 bases: TGTGCCAGCAGTCGAAACAGGGGGGGATCCAATGAGCAGTTCTTC.

This clone appeared a few times. This chain joins TRBV18 and TRBJ1-3; TRBD1 might be the D (5 bases). The CDR3 has 15 residues. V was cut by 5 bases and J by 1 base, with 12 bases left in between. Germline V gene lookup returns CDR1 KGHSH and CDR2 LQKENI. The CDR3 DNA is TGTGCCAGCTCAAACGTGGGGCAGTCTGGAAACACCATATATTTT. It yields the protein CASSNVGQSGNTIYF.

This chain joins TRBV7-2 and TRBJ1-2; no firm D call. CDR3 length: 15 amino acids. V was clipped by 1 base and J by 4 bases, with 13 bases between them. The germline gives CDR1 SGHTA, CDR2 FQGNSA. CDR3 in DNA: TGTGCCAGCAGCTTAGGTCGGGAAATAGCCTATGGCTACACCTTC. As protein: CASSLGREIAYGYTF.

The rearrangement joins TRBV19 to TRBJ2-2; D uncertain. The V end lost 2 bases, the J end lost 3 bases, and 10 bases lay between the germline ends. The germline CDR1 and CDR2 sequences are LNHDA and SQIVND (reference sequence). There are 15 residues in the CDR3. The CDR3 is CASSIRSRDTGELFF. DNA of the CDR3: TGTGCCAGTAGTATACGAAGTAGAGACACCGGGGAGCTGTTTTTT.

V usage is TRBV7-6 and J usage is TRBJ2-2, with 8 bases that match TRBD1. Germline V lookup: CDR1 SGHVS, CDR2 FNYEAQ. The ends lost 5 bases at V and 2 bases at J; junction bases unmatched: 7. There are 16 residues in the CDR3. CDR3 loop: CASSIRQGTNTGELFF. The CDR3 coding sequence is TGTGCCAGCAGCATAAGACAGGGGACTAACACCGGGGAGCTGTTTTTT.

The chain links TRBV18 to TRBJ2-5; 7 bases match TRBD1. J was trimmed by 2 bases and V by 6 bases; bases with no gene match: 9. CDR1 KGHSH and CDR2 LQKENI come from the germline V gene. CDR3 length equals 15 residues. Here the CDR3 DNA reads TGTGCCAGCTCTCCGGGGCAGGGGGTACAAGAGACCCAGTACTTC. This encodes CASSPGQGVQETQYF.

The chain is built from TRBV7-6 and TRBJ2-3, with 12 bases aligning to TRBD2. CDR1 is SGHVS, CDR2 FNYEAQ, per germline. The junction had 4 bases not matched to a gene; V was cut back by 5 bases and J by 4 bases. The CDR3 covers 15 residues. The DNA of the CDR3 is TGTGCCAGCAGCGGACTAGCGGGGCTCTCAGATACGCAGTATTTT. As protein: CASSGLAGLSDTQYF.

V and J are TRBV7-6 and TRBJ2-7; 14 nucleotides agree with TRBD2. V lost 5 bases and J lost 4; bases outside the gene matches: 4. There are 15 residues in the CDR3. CDR1 is SGHVS and CDR2 is FNYEAQ in the germline V gene. CDR3 sequence reads: CASSTTSGGAYEQYF. As DNA, the CDR3 is TGTGCCAGCAGCACGACTAGCGGGGGGGCTTACGAGCAGTACTTC.

The gene calls are TRBV25-1 and TRBJ1-6; 9 nucleotides align to TRBD1. CDR1 is MGHDK and CDR2 is SYGVNS in the germline V gene. V was clipped by 6 bases and J by 7 bases; unmatched bases: 10. The CDR3 spans 16 residues. Here the CDR3 DNA reads TGTGCCAGCAGACCCTGGACAGGGGAGAAAAATTCACCCCTCCACTTT. This codes for CASRPWTGEKNSPLHF.

This chain connects TRBV24-1 to TRBJ1-2; TRBD1 matches 11 bases. The CDR3 runs 14 residues. V lost 6 bases to trimming and J lost 4 bases; unmatched junction nucleotides: 3. Per the germline V gene, CDR1 is KGHDR and CDR2 is SFDVKD. The CDR3: CATSRTGGRYGYTF. CDR3 coding DNA: TGTGCCACCAGTAGGACAGGGGGCCGCTATGGCTACACCTTC.

V and J are TRBV10-3 and TRBJ1-1, with D uncertain. CDR1 is ENHRY and CDR2 is SYGVKD in the germline V gene. The CDR3 loop spans 17 amino acids. V shed 0 bases and J shed 1 base, with 15 bases lying between them. The DNA of the CDR3 is TGTGCCATCAGTGAGTCCCCCGTCCAGGCTTCGAACACTGAAGCTTTCTTT. It translates to CAISESPVQASNTEAFF.

This clone was counted ten times or more. The chain couples TRBV6-6 to TRBJ2-3; 7 bases fit TRBD1. With 5 bases clipped from V and 1 base from J, the junction kept 9 bases outside the gene matches. The CDR3 loop spans 16 amino acids. Germline V gives CDR1 MNHNY, CDR2 SVGAGI (reference sequence). The CDR3 spells CASSTNRGVGTDTQYF. CDR3 nucleotides: TGTGCCAGCAGTACTAACAGGGGTGTGGGCACAGATACGCAGTATTTT.

This chain uses TRBV18 with TRBJ1-4; 10 nucleotides line up with TRBD1. With 3 bases clipped from V and 2 bases from J, the junction kept 24 bases outside the gene matches. Germline loops: CDR1 KGHSH, CDR2 LQKENI. CDR3 length: 23 amino acids. CDR3 protein: CASSPPLTGHDRGLLFTNEKLFF. Written as DNA, the CDR3 is TGTGCCAGCTCACCGCCGCTCACCGGGCACGACAGGGGGCTATTGTTTACTAATGAAAAACTGTTTTTT. The complete variable domain, with remaining parts taken from reference TRBV18 and TRBJ1-4, reads NAGVMQNPRHLVRRRGQEARLRCSPMKGHSHVYWYRQLPEEGLKFMVYLQKENIIDESGMPKERFSAEFPKEGPSILRIQQVVRGDSAAYFCASSPPLTGHDRGLLFTNEKLFFGSGTQLSVL.